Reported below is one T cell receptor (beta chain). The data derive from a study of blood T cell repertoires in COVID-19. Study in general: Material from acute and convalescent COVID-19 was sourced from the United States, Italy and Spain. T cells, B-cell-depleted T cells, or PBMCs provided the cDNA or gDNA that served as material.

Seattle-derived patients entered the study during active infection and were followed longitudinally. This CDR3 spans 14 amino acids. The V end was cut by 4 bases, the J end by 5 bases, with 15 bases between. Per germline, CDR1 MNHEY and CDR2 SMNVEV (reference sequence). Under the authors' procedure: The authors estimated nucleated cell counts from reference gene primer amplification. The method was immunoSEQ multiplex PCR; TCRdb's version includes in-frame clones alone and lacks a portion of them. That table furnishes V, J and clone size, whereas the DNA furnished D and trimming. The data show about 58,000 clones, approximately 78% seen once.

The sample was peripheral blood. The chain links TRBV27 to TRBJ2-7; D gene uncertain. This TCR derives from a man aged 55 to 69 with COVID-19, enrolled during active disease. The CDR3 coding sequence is TGTGCCAGCAGTTCCTTTACCGGGTCCCACGAGCAGTACTTC. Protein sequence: CASSSFTGSHEQYF.